The entry below describes one T cell receptor (beta chain). Its antigen remains unknown. Germline V CDR1 and CDR2: ENHRY, SYGVKD. This CDR3 region has 14 residues. V lost 1 base and J 6 bases, leaving 10 bases between the germline ends. Documented time point: week 23, last vaccination. Each dose of the vaccine consisted of 300 ug of mutant IDH1 20-mer peptide, with topical imiquimod. The data belong to a study of a mutant IDH1 vaccine in newly diagnosed glioma. Study results and limitations: Patients showed vaccine-induced immune responses at a rate of about 93%.

This table comes from immunoSEQ multiplex PCR, and its TCRdb copy is limited to in-frame clones, with some not included. The sample comprises roughly 70,000 clones, about 87% of which are singletons, and about an eighth rests with the top ten. The chain uses TRBV10-3 and TRBJ2-1; no clear D gene. The sequencing used PBMCs, collected from a glioma patient whose treatment included an IDH1 peptide vaccine. This TCR was recovered from a man younger than 30 with glioma. The DNA for the CDR3 is TGTGCCATCAGTGAGTTGTCTAACCGCAATGAGCAGTTCTTC. This sequence encodes CAISELSNRNEQFF.